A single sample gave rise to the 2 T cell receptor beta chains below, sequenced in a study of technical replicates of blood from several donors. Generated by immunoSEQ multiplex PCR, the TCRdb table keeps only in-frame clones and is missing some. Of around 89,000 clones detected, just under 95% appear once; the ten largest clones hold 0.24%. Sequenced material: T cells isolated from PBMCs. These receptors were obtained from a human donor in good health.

As DNA, the CDR3 is TGCGCCAGCAGCCGGAGGGACCCTGGGGGCAATCAGCCCCAGCATTTT. Translating it yields CASSRRDPGGNQPQHF. V and J are TRBV10-1 and TRBJ1-5, with D perhaps matching TRBD1 (5 bases). This CDR3 comprises 16 residues. V lost 6 bases and J 2 bases, leaving 17 bases between the germline ends. Germline V CDR1 and CDR2: WNHNN, SYGVQD (reference sequence).

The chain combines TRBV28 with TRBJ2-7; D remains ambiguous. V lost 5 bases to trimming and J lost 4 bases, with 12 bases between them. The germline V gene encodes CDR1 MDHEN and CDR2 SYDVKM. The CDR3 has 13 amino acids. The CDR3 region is CASSDSMTYEQYF. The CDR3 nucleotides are TGTGCCAGCAGTGACTCAATGACTTACGAGCAGTACTTC. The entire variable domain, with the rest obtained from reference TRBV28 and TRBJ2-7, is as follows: DVKVTQSSRYLVKRTGEKVFLECVQDMDHENMFWYRQDPGLGLRLIYFSYDVKMKEKGDIPEGYSVSREKKERFSLILESASTNQTSMYLCASSDSMTYEQYFGPGTRLTVT.